This TCR beta chain was observed in a study of shared clonotypes between healthy human individuals. V was pared by 8 bases and J by 15 bases, with 19 bases of the junction left unmatched. Germline V gives CDR1 SQVTM, CDR2 ANQGSEA. The CDR3 is 14 amino acids. Assay execution took place at the deep level. Using immunoSEQ multiplex PCR, the repertoire was profiled, and TCRdb retains in-frame clones only, with some absent. In the table there are hundreds of thousands of clones, less than 85% of which are singletons. This TCR was sampled from a woman in her twenties or thirties in good health. The chain is built from TRBV29-1 and TRBJ2-1, with 10 bases aligning to TRBD2. What was sequenced was memory CD4+ T cells sorted from blood. The subset here: CD45RA-negative fraction. CDR3 sequence reads: CSFRTSGTSSAWFF. CDR3 sequence (DNA): TGCAGCTTTAGGACTAGCGGTACGTCATCGGCTTGGTTCTTC.